This T cell receptor beta chain was recorded in a study of T cell responses to AZD1222 COVID-19 vaccine. TCRdb's table, derived via immunoSEQ multiplex PCR, lists solely in-frame clones and lacks some. The sample comprises 90,000 to 130,000 clones, roughly 87% of which are singletons, and 3.2% rests with the top ten. The ends lost 2 bases at V and 5 bases at J; junction bases unmatched: 6. The length of the CDR3 is 15 residues. The V gene's germline CDR1 is MNHNS and CDR2 SASEGT. This clone showed up just once. Its antigen remains unidentified. General study results and limits: As reported, nearly half of all spike-specific TCRs target variant regions that are unmutated. Just a handful of AZD1222 recipients tested seropositive at baseline. Repertoire sampling happened only post peak T cell response. Clonal diversity may have been underestimated, and the donors were mostly white British, with more females than males.

Sequencing used peripheral blood, obtained on day 0 of AZD1222 vaccination. This chain links TRBV6-1 with TRBJ1-5; TRBD1 matches 7 bases. This TCR was sampled from an adult in good health. This CDR3 reads CASSERDSPDQPQHF. The DNA of the CDR3 is TGTGCCAGCAGTGAAAGGGACAGCCCGGATCAGCCCCAGCATTTT.